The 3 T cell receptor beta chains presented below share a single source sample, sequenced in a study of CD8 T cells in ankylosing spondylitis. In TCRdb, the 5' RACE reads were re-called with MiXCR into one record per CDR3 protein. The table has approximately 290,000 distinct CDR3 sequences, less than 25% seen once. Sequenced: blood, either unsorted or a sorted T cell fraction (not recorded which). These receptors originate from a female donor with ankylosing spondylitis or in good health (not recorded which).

CDR3 amino acids: CASGLLGAEAFF. In DNA, the CDR3 is TGTGCTAGTGGGTTACTCGGGGCTGAAGCTTTCTTT. The chain combines TRBV12-5 with TRBJ1-1; D is undetermined. CDR3 size: 12 residues. Germline V gene lookup returns CDR1 LGHNT and CDR2 FRNRAP. With 6 bases removed from V and 6 bases from J, the gap between germline ends came to 11 bases. Using reference TRBV12-5 and TRBJ1-1 for the parts outside the CDR3, the full variable domain is DARVTQTPRHKVTEMGQEVTMRCQPILGHNTVFWYRQTMMQGLELLAYFRNRAPLDDSGMPKDRFSAEMPDATLATLKIQPSEPRDSAVYFCASGLLGAEAFFGQGTRLTVV.

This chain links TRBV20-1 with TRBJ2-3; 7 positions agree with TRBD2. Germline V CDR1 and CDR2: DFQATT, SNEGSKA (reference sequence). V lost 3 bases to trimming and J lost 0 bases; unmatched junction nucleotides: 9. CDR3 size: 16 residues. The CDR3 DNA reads TGCAGTGCTAGTACGCTGGCTAGCGGAAGCACAGATACGCAGTATTTT. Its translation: CSASTLASGSTDTQYF.

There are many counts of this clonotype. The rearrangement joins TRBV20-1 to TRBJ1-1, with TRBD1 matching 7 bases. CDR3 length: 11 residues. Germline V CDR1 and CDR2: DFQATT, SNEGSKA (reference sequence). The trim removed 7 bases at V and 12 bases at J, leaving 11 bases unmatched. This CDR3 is CSVRQGVFTFF. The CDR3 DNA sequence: TGCAGTGTCCGACAGGGAGTATTTACTTTCTTT.